The clone carrying this T cell receptor (beta chain) was counted once. This record comes from a study of shared clonotypes between healthy human individuals. Produced via immunoSEQ multiplex PCR; TCRdb's table is partial and in-frame only. The sample lists approximately 1,000,000 clones, 77% occurring once. This receptor was identified in a man aged 18 to 35 in good health. Some clones in this sample may be carry-over from other donors' samples. Sample: memory CD4+ T cells from PBMCs. Subset in this sample: CD45RA-negative fraction.

The CDR3 DNA is TGCGCCAGCAGCCAACGGGAGACTAGCGGGAGGATCCAAGAGACCCAGTACTTC. It yields the protein CASSQRETSGRIQETQYF. The chain uses TRBV4-1 and TRBJ2-5; 13 bases map to TRBD2. The CDR3 extends over 18 amino acids. From germline, CDR1 is MGHRA and CDR2 YSYEKL. Trimming cost V 2 bases and J 1 base; bases outside gene matches: 7.